This T cell receptor beta chain was sequenced for a study of CD8+ T cells in alopecia areata. RNA extraction was followed by reverse transcription into cDNA, which acted as the sequencing template. Some clones are missing from TCRdb's copy, which holds only in-frame ones; the method was immunoSEQ multiplex PCR. This table holds fewer than 250,000 clones, under 40% found once. The CDR3 length is 14 residues. The V gene lost 7 bases and the J gene lost 1 base, with 13 bases spanning the gap. Germline V gives CDR1 MNHEY, CDR2 SVGAGI. Regarding treatment: oral pan-JAK inhibitor, 5-10 mg twice daily. V usage is TRBV6-5 and J usage is TRBJ1-1; a weak D match, TRBD1 (5 bases). Sequences were derived from CD4+ T cells sorted from blood, sampled around week 30, from a patient treated with tofacitinib. The sequence was obtained from a human donor with alopecia areata. The CDR3 loop reads CASTKAGTNTEAFF. The CDR3 DNA is TGTGCCAGCACCAAGGCGGGGACGAACACTGAAGCTTTCTTT.